This is a list of T cell receptor beta chains from one sample in a study of CD8+ T cells in alopecia areata. TCRdb's copy holds only in-frame clones and misses some; the assay was immunoSEQ multiplex PCR. The repertoire includes more than 95,000 clones, 41% of them detected once, and 1% to 1.5% sits in the top ten. Material: CD4+ T cells sorted from blood. Receptor source: a human donor with alopecia areata. Both conserved end residues are part of each CDR3. A D gene is named only where the DNA matches it firmly. For some rows the clone size is stated as once, few or many, or as a class when expanded; others skip it.

j_gene | len | d_gene | abundance | v_gene | CDR3aa | CDR3nt
TRBJ2-1 | 15 | TRBD2 | NA | TRBV28 | CASSPRLAAYNEQFF | TGTGCCAGCAGTCCACGACTAGCGGCCTACAATGAGCAGTTCTTC
TRBJ2-1 | 13 | TRBD2 | NA | TRBV5-6 | CASVLRAGEEQFF | TGTGCCAGCGTACTCCGAGCGGGAGAAGAGCAGTTCTTC
TRBJ2-2 | 14 | TRBD1 | NA | TRBV6-5 | CASKTGPNTGELFF | TGTGCCTCGAAGACAGGGCCGAACACCGGGGAGCTGTTTTTT
TRBJ2-7 | 14 | NA | NA | TRBV5-1 | CASSNGQKTYEQYF | TGCGCCAGCAGCAACGGACAGAAAACCTACGAGCAGTACTTC
TRBJ2-7 | 12 | NA | NA | TRBV30 | CAWSRGSYEQYF | TGTGCCTGGAGTAGGGGGTCCTACGAGCAGTACTTC
TRBJ2-2 | 15 | NA | NA | TRBV18 | CASSYGTPQVGELFF | TGTGCCAGCTCATACGGGACCCCTCAAGTCGGGGAGCTGTTTTTT
TRBJ2-7 | 14 | NA | few | TRBV5-4 | CASSLSRFPYEQYF | TGTGCCAGCAGCTTGTCACGGTTTCCCTACGAGCAGTACTTC
TRBJ2-1 | 13 | NA | NA | TRBV18 | CASSNGVSNEQFF | TGTGCCAGCTCAAACGGGGTTTCCAATGAGCAGTTCTTC
TRBJ2-5 | 12 | NA | NA | TRBV2 | CASNGQQETQYF | TGTGCCAGCAATGGGCAGCAAGAGACCCAGTACTTC
TRBJ2-1 | 10 | NA | NA | TRBV30 | CAWGDNEQFF | TGTGCCTGGGGTGACAATGAGCAGTTCTTC
TRBJ2-5 | 12 | NA | NA | TRBV2 | CASGLDGETQYF | TGTGCCAGCGGATTAGACGGGGAGACCCAGTACTTC
TRBJ2-1 | 11 | NA | NA | TRBV29-1 | CSVDKGQKQFF | TGCAGCGTTGATAAGGGCCAAAAGCAGTTCTTC
TRBJ2-1 | 17 | TRBD2 | NA | TRBV13 | CASSLVVTSGSYNEQFF | TGTGCCAGCAGCTTAGTTGTGACTAGCGGGTCATACAATGAGCAGTTCTTC
TRBJ2-2 | 14 | NA | NA | TRBV5-1 | CASYPSGPTGELFF | TGCGCCAGCTATCCGAGTGGGCCCACCGGGGAGCTGTTTTTT
TRBJ1-1 | 16 | NA | NA | TRBV5-1 | CASSLSTGGMNTEAFF | TGCGCCAGCAGCTTGTCGACCGGGGGCATGAACACTGAAGCTTTCTTT
TRBJ1-6 | 15 | NA | few | TRBV7-2 | CASSRWTEDNSPLHF | TGTGCCAGCAGCCGCTGGACAGAGGATAATTCACCCCTCCACTTT
TRBJ2-2 | 17 | TRBD2 | few | TRBV4-2 | CASSQNSGGSNTGELFF | TGTGCCAGCAGCCAGAATAGCGGGGGTTCGAACACCGGGGAGCTGTTTTTT
TRBJ2-6 | 14 | NA | few | TRBV29-1 | CSVARGSGANVLTF | TGCAGCGTTGCAAGGGGCTCTGGGGCCAACGTCCTGACTTTC
TRBJ1-5 | 15 | NA | once | TRBV30 | CAWSVVGGGNQPQHF | TGTGCCTGGAGTGTTGTGGGCGGTGGCAATCAGCCCCAGCATTTT
TRBJ2-1 | 14 | TRBD1 | few | TRBV29-1 | CSVRINRGHNEQFF | TGCAGCGTGAGGATAAACAGGGGGCACAATGAGCAGTTCTTC
TRBJ1-2 | 12 | NA | few | TRBV28 | CASSLFSHGYTF | TGTGCCAGCAGTTTATTCTCTCATGGCTACACCTTC
TRBJ2-7 | 11 | NA | NA | TRBV30 | CAWSIQGPQNF | TGTGCCTGGAGCATCCAGGGGCCTCAGAACTTC
TRBJ2-2 | 13 | NA | NA | TRBV30 | CAWSALYTGELFF | TGTGCCTGGAGCGCCCTCTACACCGGGGAGCTGTTTTTT
TRBJ1-1 | 15 | NA | NA | TRBV6-1 | CASSEMGRGLTEAFF | TGTGCCAGCAGCGAAATGGGAAGGGGTCTAACTGAAGCTTTCTTT
TRBJ1-2 | 14 | NA | NA | TRBV5-4 | CASSLVSGGGGYTF | TGTGCCAGCAGCTTGGTTTCGGGGGGCGGCGGCTACACCTTC